The rows below give T cell receptor beta chains drawn from one sample of a study of blood T cell repertoires in COVID-19. The table came from immunoSEQ multiplex PCR; TCRdb's copy has only in-frame clones and leaves some out. The sample shows around 120,000 clones, around 87% of them seen only once. Sample: peripheral blood. The source is a woman between 65 and 79 years old with acute or convalescent COVID-19. CDR3s include the opening cysteine and the closing phenylalanine or tryptophan. A D gene is named only where the DNA matches it firmly. Clone size is not always given. Where it is, it says once, few, many or a class for expanded clones.

v_call: TRBV19
clone_size: .
d_call: .
j_call: TRBJ1-5
cdr3_aa: CASSIAQINQPQHF
cdr3_nt: TGTGCCAGTAGTATAGCACAGATCAATCAGCCCCAGCATTTT

v_call: TRBV6-6
clone_size: .
d_call: .
j_call: TRBJ1-1
cdr3_aa: CASSYSVEDTEAFF
cdr3_nt: TGTGCCAGCAGTTACTCGGTTGAGGACACTGAAGCTTTCTTT

v_call: TRBV5-1
clone_size: .
d_call: .
j_call: TRBJ2-5
cdr3_aa: CASSLDQKQRTQYF
cdr3_nt: TGCGCCAGCAGCTTGGACCAGAAACAACGGACCCAGTACTTC

v_call: TRBV5-1
clone_size: .
d_call: .
j_call: TRBJ2-5
cdr3_aa: CASSLGDGWYF
cdr3_nt: TGCGCCAGCAGCTTAGGAGACGGGTGGTACTTC

v_call: TRBV2
clone_size: once
d_call: .
j_call: TRBJ1-1
cdr3_aa: CASRSGTEAFF
cdr3_nt: TGTGCCAGCAGGAGTGGCACTGAAGCTTTCTTT

v_call: TRBV4-1
clone_size: .
d_call: TRBD1
j_call: TRBJ1-1
cdr3_aa: CASSLRTGGNTEAFF
cdr3_nt: TGCGCCAGCAGCCTAAGGACAGGGGGAAACACTGAAGCTTTCTTT

v_call: TRBV5-1
clone_size: .
d_call: .
j_call: TRBJ2-5
cdr3_aa: CASSLEGQGQETQYF
cdr3_nt: TGCGCCAGCAGCTTGGAGGGGCAAGGGCAAGAGACCCAGTACTTC

v_call: TRBV27
clone_size: .
d_call: .
j_call: TRBJ1-5
cdr3_aa: CASSFRSNQPQHF
cdr3_nt: TGTGCCAGCAGTTTCCGTAGCAATCAGCCCCAGCATTTT

v_call: TRBV14
clone_size: .
d_call: TRBD1
j_call: TRBJ2-1
cdr3_aa: CASSQGQGGHNEQFF
cdr3_nt: TGTGCCAGCAGCCAAGGACAGGGGGGCCACAATGAGCAGTTCTTC

v_call: TRBV19
clone_size: .
d_call: .
j_call: TRBJ2-5
cdr3_aa: CASSIGIRTETPMGETQYF
cdr3_nt: TGTGCCAGTAGTATAGGGATCCGGACAGAGACACCCATGGGGGAGACCCAGTACTTC

v_call: TRBV10-3
clone_size: .
d_call: TRBD1
j_call: TRBJ1-5
cdr3_aa: CAISERAGGSNQPQHF
cdr3_nt: TGTGCCATCAGTGAGAGGGCAGGGGGAAGCAATCAGCCCCAGCATTTT

v_call: TRBV20-1
clone_size: .
d_call: .
j_call: TRBJ1-3
cdr3_aa: CSARSGNTIYF
cdr3_nt: TGCAGTGCTAGATCGGGGAACACCATATATTTT

v_call: TRBV28
clone_size: few
d_call: TRBD1
j_call: TRBJ1-6
cdr3_aa: CASRPTGENSPLHF
cdr3_nt: TGTGCCAGCAGACCAACAGGGGAGAATTCACCCCTCCACTTT

v_call: TRBV2
clone_size: .
d_call: .
j_call: TRBJ1-4
cdr3_aa: CASSALQGWDEKLFF
cdr3_nt: TGTGCCAGCAGTGCCTTACAGGGTTGGGATGAAAAACTGTTTTTT

v_call: TRBV3-1/TRBV3-2
clone_size: many
d_call: .
j_call: TRBJ1-2
cdr3_aa: CASSQGSTGTRKGGYTF
cdr3_nt: TGTGCCAGCAGCCAAGGGTCAACGGGGACTAGAAAGGGTGGCTACACCTTC

v_call: TRBV15
clone_size: once
d_call: TRBD1
j_call: TRBJ1-1
cdr3_aa: CATSRVGGTGVFHTEAFF
cdr3_nt: TGTGCCACCAGCAGAGTGGGTGGGACAGGGGTTTTTCACACTGAAGCTTTCTTT

v_call: TRBV2
clone_size: .
d_call: .
j_call: TRBJ1-1
cdr3_aa: CASTPLRAPNTEAFF
cdr3_nt: TGTGCCAGCACCCCCCTGAGGGCCCCTAACACTGAAGCTTTCTTT

v_call: TRBV18
clone_size: .
d_call: TRBD1
j_call: TRBJ2-3
cdr3_aa: CASSPLTGASTDTQYF
cdr3_nt: TGTGCCAGCTCACCGTTGACAGGGGCGAGCACAGATACGCAGTATTTT

v_call: TRBV5-1
clone_size: .
d_call: .
j_call: TRBJ2-1
cdr3_aa: CASSLGGPNNEQFF
cdr3_nt: TGCGCCAGCAGCCTGGGCGGGCCGAACAATGAGCAGTTCTTC

v_call: TRBV27
clone_size: few
d_call: .
j_call: TRBJ2-3
cdr3_aa: CASSWGDSSTDTQYF
cdr3_nt: TGTGCCAGCAGTTGGGGGGACTCTAGCACAGATACGCAGTATTTT

v_call: TRBV12-3/TRBV12-4
clone_size: .
d_call: TRBD1
j_call: TRBJ2-7
cdr3_aa: CASSAIQGRQYF
cdr3_nt: TGTGCCAGCAGTGCCATACAGGGGCGGCAGTACTTC

v_call: TRBV3-1/TRBV3-2
clone_size: .
d_call: TRBD1
j_call: TRBJ1-4
cdr3_aa: CASSQDLGGQGFGRVFF
cdr3_nt: TGTGCCAGCAGCCAAGATTTAGGGGGACAGGGCTTCGGAAGGGTGTTTTTT

v_call: TRBV7-2
clone_size: .
d_call: TRBD2
j_call: TRBJ2-7
cdr3_aa: CASSLLAGQHEQYF
cdr3_nt: TGTGCCAGCAGCTTACTAGCGGGGCAGCACGAGCAGTACTTC

v_call: TRBV5-1
clone_size: few
d_call: .
j_call: TRBJ2-2
cdr3_aa: CASSLGGRNTGELFF
cdr3_nt: TGCGCCAGCAGCTTGGGAGGGCGGAACACCGGGGAGCTGTTTTTT

v_call: TRBV30
clone_size: .
d_call: .
j_call: TRBJ1-5
cdr3_aa: CAWSVGQRSQPQHF
cdr3_nt: TGTGCCTGGAGTGTTGGCCAGCGGAGCCAGCCCCAGCATTTT

v_call: TRBV4-1
clone_size: .
d_call: .
j_call: TRBJ1-3
cdr3_aa: CASSRGWAGGPGNTIYF
cdr3_nt: TGCGCCAGCAGCCGCGGTTGGGCCGGGGGACCAGGAAACACCATATATTTT

v_call: TRBV30
clone_size: .
d_call: .
j_call: TRBJ2-5
cdr3_aa: CAARGETQYF
cdr3_nt: TGTGCTGCCAGAGGGGAGACCCAGTACTTC

v_call: TRBV9
clone_size: .
d_call: TRBD2
j_call: TRBJ2-3
cdr3_aa: CASSTLAGGRTDTQYF
cdr3_nt: TGTGCCAGCAGCACACTAGCGGGGGGCCGCACAGATACGCAGTATTTT

v_call: TRBV11-2
clone_size: .
d_call: .
j_call: TRBJ1-5
cdr3_aa: CASSFDRGNQPQHF
cdr3_nt: TGTGCCAGCAGCTTCGACAGAGGCAATCAGCCCCAGCATTTT

v_call: TRBV6-5
clone_size: .
d_call: TRBD2
j_call: TRBJ2-1
cdr3_aa: CASSYGGGARNEQFF
cdr3_nt: TGTGCCAGCAGTTACGGCGGGGGGGCTCGGAATGAGCAGTTCTTC

v_call: TRBV4-1
clone_size: .
d_call: TRBD1
j_call: TRBJ2-7
cdr3_aa: CASSSRQGSYEQYF
cdr3_nt: TGCGCCAGCAGCTCTCGACAGGGCTCCTACGAGCAGTACTTC

v_call: TRBV14
clone_size: many
d_call: TRBD1
j_call: TRBJ2-7
cdr3_aa: CATMTVPGQTEAIYEQYF
cdr3_nt: TGTGCCACCATGACAGTTCCGGGACAGACAGAGGCTATCTACGAGCAGTACTTC

v_call: TRBV10-1
clone_size: .
d_call: TRBD2
j_call: TRBJ2-5
cdr3_aa: CASSAGGPGETQYF
cdr3_nt: TGCGCCAGCAGTGCGGGGGGGCCGGGAGAGACCCAGTACTTC

v_call: TRBV20-1
clone_size: .
d_call: .
j_call: TRBJ1-6
cdr3_aa: CSASPEGGSPLHF
cdr3_nt: TGCAGTGCTAGTCCCGAAGGGGGTTCACCCCTCCACTTT

v_call: TRBV29-1
clone_size: .
d_call: TRBD2
j_call: TRBJ2-7
cdr3_aa: CSAWIRGGEQYF
cdr3_nt: TGCAGCGCCTGGATTCGGGGGGGCGAGCAGTACTTC

v_call: TRBV28
clone_size: .
d_call: .
j_call: TRBJ2-7
cdr3_aa: CASRYRDTSYEQYF
cdr3_nt: TGTGCCAGCAGATACCGGGACACCTCCTACGAGCAGTACTTC

v_call: TRBV5-1
clone_size: .
d_call: TRBD1
j_call: TRBJ2-5
cdr3_aa: CASSFFQGEETQYF
cdr3_nt: TGCGCCAGCAGCTTTTTTCAGGGGGAAGAGACCCAGTACTTC

v_call: TRBV6-1
clone_size: few
d_call: .
j_call: TRBJ2-7
cdr3_aa: CASSEAGHSSYEQYF
cdr3_nt: TGTGCCAGCAGTGAAGCGGGACATAGCTCCTACGAGCAGTACTTC